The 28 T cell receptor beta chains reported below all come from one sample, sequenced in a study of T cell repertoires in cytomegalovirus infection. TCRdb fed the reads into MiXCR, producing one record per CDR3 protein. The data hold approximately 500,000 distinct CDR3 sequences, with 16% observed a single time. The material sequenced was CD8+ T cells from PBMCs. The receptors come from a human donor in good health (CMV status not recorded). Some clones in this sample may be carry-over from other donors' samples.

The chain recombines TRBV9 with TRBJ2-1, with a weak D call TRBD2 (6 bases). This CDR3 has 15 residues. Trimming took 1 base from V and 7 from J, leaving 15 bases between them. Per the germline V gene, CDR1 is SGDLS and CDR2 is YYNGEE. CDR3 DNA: TGTGCCAGCAGCGTACTAACGGGAGAGGGTAATGAGCAGTTCTTC. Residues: CASSVLTGEGNEQFF.

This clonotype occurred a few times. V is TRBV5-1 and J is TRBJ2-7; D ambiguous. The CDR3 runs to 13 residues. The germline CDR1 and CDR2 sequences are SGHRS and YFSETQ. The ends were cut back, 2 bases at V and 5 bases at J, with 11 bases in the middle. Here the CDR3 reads CASSFKTGDEQYF. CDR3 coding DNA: TGCGCCAGCAGCTTCAAGACGGGCGACGAGCAGTACTTC.

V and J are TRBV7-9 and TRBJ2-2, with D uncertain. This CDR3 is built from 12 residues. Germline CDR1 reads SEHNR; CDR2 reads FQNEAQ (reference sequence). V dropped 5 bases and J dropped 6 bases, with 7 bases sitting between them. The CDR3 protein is CASSPRPGELFF. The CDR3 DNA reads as TGTGCCAGCAGCCCTAGGCCCGGGGAGCTGTTTTTT. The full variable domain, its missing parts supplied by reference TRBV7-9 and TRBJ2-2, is DTGVSQNPRHKITKRGQNVTFRCDPISEHNRLYWYRQTLGQGPEFLTYFQNEAQLEKSRLLSDRFSAERPKGSFSTLEIQRTEQGDSAMYLCASSPRPGELFFGEGSRLTVL.

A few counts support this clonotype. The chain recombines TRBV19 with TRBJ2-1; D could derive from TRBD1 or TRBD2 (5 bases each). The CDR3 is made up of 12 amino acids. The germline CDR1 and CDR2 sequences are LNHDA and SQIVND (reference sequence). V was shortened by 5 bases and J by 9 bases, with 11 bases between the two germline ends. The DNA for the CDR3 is TGTGCCAGTAGTGGGGACGGTGGTGAGCAGTTCTTC. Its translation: CASSGDGGEQFF. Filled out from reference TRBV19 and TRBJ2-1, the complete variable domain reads DGGITQSPKYLFRKEGQNVTLSCEQNLNHDAMYWYRQDPGQGLRLIYYSQIVNDFQKGDIAEGYSVSREKKESFPLTVTSAQKNPTAFYLCASSGDGGEQFFGPGTRLTVL.

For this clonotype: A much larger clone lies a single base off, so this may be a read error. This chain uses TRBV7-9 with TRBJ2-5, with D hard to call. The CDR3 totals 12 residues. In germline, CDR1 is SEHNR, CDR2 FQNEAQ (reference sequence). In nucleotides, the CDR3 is TGTGCCAGCGACGGCAGTTCAGAGATCCAGTACTTC. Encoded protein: CASDGSSEIQYF.

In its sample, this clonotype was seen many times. The CDR3 DNA follows: TGTGCCAGCAGGAAGGTAACACTCGACACTGAAGCTTTCTTT. Translation gives CASRKVTLDTEAFF. The V and J genes are TRBV6-2 or TRBV6-3 and TRBJ1-1, with D unclear. Trimming took 6 bases from V and 3 from J, leaving 14 bases between them. The length of the CDR3 is 14 residues. Germline V lookup: CDR1 MNHEY, CDR2 SVGEGT.

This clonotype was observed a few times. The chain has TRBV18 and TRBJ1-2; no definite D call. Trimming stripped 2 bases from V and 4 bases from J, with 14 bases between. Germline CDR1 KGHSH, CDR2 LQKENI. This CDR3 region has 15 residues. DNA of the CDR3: TGTGCCAGCTCACCAGGGGAGAAATCCTTCTATGGCTACACCTTC. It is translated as CASSPGEKSFYGYTF.

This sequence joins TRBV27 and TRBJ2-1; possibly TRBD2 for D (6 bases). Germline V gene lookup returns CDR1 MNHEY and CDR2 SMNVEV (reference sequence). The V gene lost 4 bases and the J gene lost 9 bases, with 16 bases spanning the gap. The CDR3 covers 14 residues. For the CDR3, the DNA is TGTGCCAGCAGTTCCCCAAGGAGGGAACGTGAGCAGTTCTTC. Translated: CASSSPRREREQFF.

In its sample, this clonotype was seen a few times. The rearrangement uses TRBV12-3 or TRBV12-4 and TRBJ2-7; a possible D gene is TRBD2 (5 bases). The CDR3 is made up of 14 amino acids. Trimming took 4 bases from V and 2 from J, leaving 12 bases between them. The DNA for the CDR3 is TGTGCCAGCAGTTACGGGGTGTCAGCCTACGAGCAGTACTTC. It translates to CASSYGVSAYEQYF.

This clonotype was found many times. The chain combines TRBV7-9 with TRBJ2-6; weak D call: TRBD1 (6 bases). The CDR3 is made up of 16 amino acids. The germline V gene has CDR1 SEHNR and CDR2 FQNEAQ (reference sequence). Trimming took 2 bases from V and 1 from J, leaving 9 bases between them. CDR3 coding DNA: TGTGCCAGCAGCTTACCCACAGGGTCTGGGGCCAACGTCCTGACTTTC. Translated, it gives CASSLPTGSGANVLTF.

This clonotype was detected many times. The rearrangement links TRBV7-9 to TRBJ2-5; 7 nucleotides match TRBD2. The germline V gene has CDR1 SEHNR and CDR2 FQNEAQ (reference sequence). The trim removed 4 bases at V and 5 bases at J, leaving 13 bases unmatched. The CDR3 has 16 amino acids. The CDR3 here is CASSSRAPAGVETQYF. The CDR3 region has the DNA TGTGCCAGCAGCTCACGGGCCCCGGCGGGAGTGGAGACCCAGTACTTC. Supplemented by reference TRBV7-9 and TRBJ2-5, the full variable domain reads DTGVSQNPRHKITKRGQNVTFRCDPISEHNRLYWYRQTLGQGPEFLTYFQNEAQLEKSRLLSDRFSAERPKGSFSTLEIQRTEQGDSAMYLCASSSRAPAGVETQYFGPGTRLLVL.

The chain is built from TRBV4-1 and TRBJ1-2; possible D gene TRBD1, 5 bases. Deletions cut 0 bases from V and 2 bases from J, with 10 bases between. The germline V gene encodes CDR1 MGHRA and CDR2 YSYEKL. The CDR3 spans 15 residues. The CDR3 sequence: CASSQEGLSNYGYTF. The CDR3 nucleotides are TGCGCCAGCAGCCAAGAGGGACTATCCAACTATGGCTACACCTTC.

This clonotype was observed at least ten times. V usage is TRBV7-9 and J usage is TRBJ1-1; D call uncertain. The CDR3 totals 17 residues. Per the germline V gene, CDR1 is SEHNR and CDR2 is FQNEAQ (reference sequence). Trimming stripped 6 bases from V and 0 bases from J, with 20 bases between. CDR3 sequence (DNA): TGTGCCAGCAGGGAGAAGGAGTTCGCCAGTATGAACACTGAAGCTTTCTTT. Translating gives CASREKEFASMNTEAFF. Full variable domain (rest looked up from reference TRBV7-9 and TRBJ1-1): DTGVSQNPRHKITKRGQNVTFRCDPISEHNRLYWYRQTLGQGPEFLTYFQNEAQLEKSRLLSDRFSAERPKGSFSTLEIQRTEQGDSAMYLCASREKEFASMNTEAFFGQGTRLTVV.

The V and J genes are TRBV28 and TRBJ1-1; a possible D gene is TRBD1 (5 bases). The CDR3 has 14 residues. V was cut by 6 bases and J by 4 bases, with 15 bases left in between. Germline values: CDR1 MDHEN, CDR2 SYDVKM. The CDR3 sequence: CASSYWGSGTEAFF. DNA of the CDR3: TGTGCCAGCAGCTACTGGGGGAGTGGCACTGAAGCTTTCTTT.

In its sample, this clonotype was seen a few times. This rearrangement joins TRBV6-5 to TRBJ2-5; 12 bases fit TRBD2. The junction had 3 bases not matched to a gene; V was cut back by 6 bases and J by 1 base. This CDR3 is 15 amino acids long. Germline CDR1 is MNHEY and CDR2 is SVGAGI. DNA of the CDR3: TGTGCCAGCAGCCCTAGCGGGAGGGCCCAAGAGACCCAGTACTTC. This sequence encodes CASSPSGRAQETQYF.

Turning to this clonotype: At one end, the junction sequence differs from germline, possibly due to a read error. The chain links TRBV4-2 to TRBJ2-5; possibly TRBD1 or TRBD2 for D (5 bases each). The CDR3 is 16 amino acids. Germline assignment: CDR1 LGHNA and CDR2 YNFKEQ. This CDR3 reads CASSQVGVADQESQYF. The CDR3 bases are TGTGCCAGCAGCCAAGTGGGGGTGGCGGATCAAGAGTCCCAGTACTTC.

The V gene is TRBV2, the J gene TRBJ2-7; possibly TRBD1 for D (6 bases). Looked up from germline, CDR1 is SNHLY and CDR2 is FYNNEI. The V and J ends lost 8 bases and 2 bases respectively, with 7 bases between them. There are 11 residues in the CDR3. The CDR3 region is CASHRAYEQYF. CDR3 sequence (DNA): TGTGCCAGCCACAGGGCCTACGAGCAGTACTTC.

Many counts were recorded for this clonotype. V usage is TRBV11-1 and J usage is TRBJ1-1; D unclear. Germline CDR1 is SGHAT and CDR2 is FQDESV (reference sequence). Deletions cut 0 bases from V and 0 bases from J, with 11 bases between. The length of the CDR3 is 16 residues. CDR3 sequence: CASSLARASVNTEAFF. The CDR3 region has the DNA TGTGCCAGCAGCTTAGCGCGGGCTTCGGTGAACACTGAAGCTTTCTTT.

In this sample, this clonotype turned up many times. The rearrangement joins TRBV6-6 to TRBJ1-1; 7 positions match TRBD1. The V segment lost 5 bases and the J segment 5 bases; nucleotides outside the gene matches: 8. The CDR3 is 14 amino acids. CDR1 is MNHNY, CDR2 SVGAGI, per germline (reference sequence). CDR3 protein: CASSLDRVGTEAFF. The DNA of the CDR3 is TGTGCCAGCAGTCTCGACAGGGTGGGGACTGAAGCTTTCTTT.

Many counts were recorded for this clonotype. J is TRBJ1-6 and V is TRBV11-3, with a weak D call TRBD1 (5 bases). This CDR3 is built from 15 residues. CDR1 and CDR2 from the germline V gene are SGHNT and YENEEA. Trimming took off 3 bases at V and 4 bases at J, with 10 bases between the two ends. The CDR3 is CASSLSEGYNSPLHF. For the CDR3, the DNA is TGTGCCAGCAGCTTGAGTGAGGGGTATAATTCACCCCTCCACTTT.

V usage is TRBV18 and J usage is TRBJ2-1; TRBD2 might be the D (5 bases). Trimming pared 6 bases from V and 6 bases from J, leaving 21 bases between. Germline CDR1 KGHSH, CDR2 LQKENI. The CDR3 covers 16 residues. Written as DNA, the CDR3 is TGTGCCAGCTCCGGTACCAAGACTGCGGAGGTCAATGAGCAGTTCTTC. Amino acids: CASSGTKTAEVNEQFF.

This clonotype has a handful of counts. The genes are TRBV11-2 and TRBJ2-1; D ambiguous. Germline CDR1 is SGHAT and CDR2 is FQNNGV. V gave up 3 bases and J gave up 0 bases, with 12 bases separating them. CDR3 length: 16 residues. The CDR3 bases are TGTGCCAGCAGCTTCGACTTGGAAAGCTCCTACAATGAGCAGTTCTTC. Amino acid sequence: CASSFDLESSYNEQFF.

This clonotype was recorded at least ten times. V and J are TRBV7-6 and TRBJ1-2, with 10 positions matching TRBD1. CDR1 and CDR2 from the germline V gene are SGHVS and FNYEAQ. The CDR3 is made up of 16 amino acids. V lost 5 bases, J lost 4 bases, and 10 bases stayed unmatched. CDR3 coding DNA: TGTGCCAGCAGCCCGAGGACAGGGGGTGATGGCTATGGCTACACCTTC. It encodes CASSPRTGGDGYGYTF.

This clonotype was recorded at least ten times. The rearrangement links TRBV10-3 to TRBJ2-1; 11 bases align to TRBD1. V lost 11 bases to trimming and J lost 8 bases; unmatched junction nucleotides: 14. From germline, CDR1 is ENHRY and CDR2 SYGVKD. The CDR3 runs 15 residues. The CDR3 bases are TGTGCCGGATCAGAGGGGGACAGGGGGTATGATGAGCAGTTCTTC. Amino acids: CAGSEGDRGYDEQFF.

CDR3 loop: CSARDPVTQYF. The CDR3, as DNA: TGCAGTGCTAGGGACCCAGTGACCCAGTACTTC. The gene calls are TRBV20-1 and TRBJ2-5; no clear D gene. This CDR3 has 11 amino acids. Trimming cost V 3 bases and J 7 bases, with 9 bases left between them. Per the germline V gene, CDR1 is DFQATT and CDR2 is SNEGSKA (reference sequence).

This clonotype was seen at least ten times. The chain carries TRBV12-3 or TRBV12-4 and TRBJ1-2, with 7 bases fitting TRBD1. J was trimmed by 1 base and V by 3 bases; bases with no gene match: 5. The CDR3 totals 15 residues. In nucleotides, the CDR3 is TGTGCCAGCAGTTTCCGCGGACAGGTTAACTATGGCTACACCTTC. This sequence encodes CASSFRGQVNYGYTF.

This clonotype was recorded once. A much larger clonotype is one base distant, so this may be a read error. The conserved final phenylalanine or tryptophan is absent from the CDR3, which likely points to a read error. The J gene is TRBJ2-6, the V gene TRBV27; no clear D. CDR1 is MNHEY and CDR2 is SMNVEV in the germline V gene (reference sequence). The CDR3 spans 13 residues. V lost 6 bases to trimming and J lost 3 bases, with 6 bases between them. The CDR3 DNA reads TGTGCCAGCAGCCCTTTTGGGGCCAACGTCCTGACTTTA. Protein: CASSPFGANVLTL.

The CDR3 region has the DNA TGTGCCATCAGTGAGCGGCCACTAGCAATCTACAATGAGCAGTTCTTC. Protein product: CAISERPLAIYNEQFF. The genes are TRBV10-3 and TRBJ2-1; perhaps TRBD2 as D (6 bases). The CDR3 consists of 16 residues. The V gene's germline CDR1 is ENHRY and CDR2 SYGVKD. The V end was cut by 2 bases, the J end by 3 bases, with 14 bases between.